What follows is one TCR beta chain and its context. Some clones are missing from TCRdb's copy, which holds only in-frame ones; the method was immunoSEQ multiplex PCR. Here the sample spans 90,000 or so clones, approximately 87% being singletons. The sample belongs to a study of glioma-infiltrating T cells after dendritic cell vaccination. V was shortened by 4 bases and J by 3 bases, with 12 bases between the two germline ends. The CDR3 contains 14 residues. CDR1 is SGHNT and CDR2 is YYREEE in the germline V gene (reference sequence). The rearrangement links TRBV5-4 to TRBJ2-3, with D tentatively TRBD1 (5 bases). This clonotype was sampled from a human donor with glioblastoma. Sequenced here: blood, sampled before dendritic cell vaccination. The CDR3 coding sequence is TGTGCCAGCAGCACTTTTAAGGGGACAGATACGCAGTATTTT. This sequence encodes CASSTFKGTDTQYF. Complete variable domain (other parts from reference TRBV5-4 and TRBJ2-3): ETGVTQSPTHLIKTRGQQVTLRCSSQSGHNTVSWYQQALGQGPQFIFQYYREEENGRGNFPPRFSGLQFPNYSSELNVNALELDDSALYLCASSTFKGTDTQYFGPGTRLTVL.